The T cell receptor (beta chain) described here comes from a study of T cells in Graves' hyperthyroidism and ophthalmopathy. This clonotype occurred once. Template material for amplifying TCR beta CDR3 regions consisted of RNA transcripts. With the HTBI primer set, the TCR CDR3 went through a first round of RT-PCR. TCRdb reprocessed the multiplex PCR reads with MiXCR, giving one entry per CDR3 protein. The table lists hundreds of thousands of distinct CDR3 sequences, approximately 18% of them singletons. The CDR3 runs to 20 residues. The germline gives CDR1 KGHSH, CDR2 LQKENI. The trim removed 4 bases at V and 1 base at J, leaving 18 bases unmatched.

Sequencing was done on a sample of blood. The sequence derives from a middle-aged man with Graves' ophthalmopathy. The J gene is TRBJ1-5, the V gene TRBV18, with 8 bases that match TRBD1. The CDR3 DNA is TGTGCCAGCTCACTTCTCGACAGGGGCAGTAGTGGAGGAAGCAATCAGCCCCAGCATTTT. Its translation is CASSLLDRGSSGGSNQPQHF.